This TCR beta chain appears in the sequencing data of a study of CD8+ T cells in alopecia areata. Study-wide background: Treated patients swallowed 5 to 10 mg of oral tofacitinib twice daily.

Lesional scalp punch biopsies and peripheral blood came from alopecia areata patients. Sequencing relied on a cDNA template that was reverse transcribed from extracted RNA. Generated by immunoSEQ multiplex PCR, the TCRdb table keeps only in-frame clones and is missing some. The repertoire holds 150,000 or so clones, roughly 48% seen once, with 6% to 7% in the top ten. Concerning this clone itself: Its antigen is as yet unknown.

Study-level points and caveats: Scalp lesions, especially in alopecia totalis/universalis, had higher clonality than normal scalp.

Sequences were obtained from CD4+ T cells sorted from blood. The clonotype originates from a human donor with alopecia areata.

The CDR3 is CASSRGSTSSYNEQFF. The CDR3 nucleotides read TGCGCCAGCAGCCGAGGGTCCACGAGCTCCTACAATGAGCAGTTCTTC. The V gene is TRBV5-1, the J gene TRBJ2-1, with a weak D call TRBD2 (5 bases). V was clipped by 4 bases and J by 0 bases, with 14 bases between them. Germline V CDR1 and CDR2: SGHRS, YFSETQ. The CDR3 sequence is 16 residues long.